This T cell receptor (beta chain) was sequenced during a study of T cell repertoires in cytomegalovirus infection. One entry per CDR3 protein, called by TCRdb with MiXCR from the reads. The table has roughly 920,000 distinct CDR3 sequences, 25% to 40% seen once. In this sample, this clonotype turned up many times. Antigen unknown. This CDR3 region has 12 residues. Germline CDR1 and CDR2: SGHVS and FNYEAQ. Trimming removed 4 bases at V and 7 bases at J, with 10 bases between. This sequence was found in a human donor in good health (CMV status not recorded). Some clones in this sample may be carry-over from other donors' samples. The sample consisted of cultured CD8+ T cells from PBMCs, taken from culture after CMV antigen stimulation. This chain uses TRBV7-6 with TRBJ1-1, with D perhaps TRBD1 (5 bases). DNA for the CDR3: TGTGCCAGCAGCTCGGGGCCTTATGAAGCTTTCTTT. Amino acid sequence: CASSSGPYEAFF. The full variable domain, rest sourced from reference TRBV7-6 and TRBJ1-1, is GAGVSQSPRYKVTKRGQDVALRCDPISGHVSLYWYRQALGQGPEFLTYFNYEAQQDKSGLPNDRFSAERPEGSISTLTIQRTEQRDSAMYRCASSSGPYEAFFGQGTRLTVV.